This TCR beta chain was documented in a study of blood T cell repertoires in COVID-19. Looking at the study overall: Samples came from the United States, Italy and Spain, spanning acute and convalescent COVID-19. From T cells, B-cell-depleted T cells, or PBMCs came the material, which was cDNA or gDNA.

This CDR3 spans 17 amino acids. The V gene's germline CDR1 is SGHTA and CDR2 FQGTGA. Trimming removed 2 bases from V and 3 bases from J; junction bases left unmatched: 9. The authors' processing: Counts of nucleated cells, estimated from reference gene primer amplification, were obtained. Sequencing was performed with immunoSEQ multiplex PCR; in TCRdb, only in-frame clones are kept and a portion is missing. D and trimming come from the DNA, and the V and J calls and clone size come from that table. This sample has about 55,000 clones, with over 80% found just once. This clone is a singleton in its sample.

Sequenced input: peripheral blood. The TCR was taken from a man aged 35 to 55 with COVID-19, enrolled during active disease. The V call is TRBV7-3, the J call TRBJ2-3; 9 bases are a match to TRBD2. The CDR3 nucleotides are TGTGCCAGCAGCTTACTGCCGGCTAGCGGGAAGACAGATACGCAGTATTTT. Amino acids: CASSLLPASGKTDTQYF. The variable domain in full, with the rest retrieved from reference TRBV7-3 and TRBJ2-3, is GAGVSQTPSNKVTEKGKYVELRCDPISGHTALYWYRQSLGQGPEFLIYFQGTGAADDSGLPNDRFFAVRPEGSVSTLKIQRTERGDSAVYLCASSLLPASGKTDTQYFGPGTRLTVL.